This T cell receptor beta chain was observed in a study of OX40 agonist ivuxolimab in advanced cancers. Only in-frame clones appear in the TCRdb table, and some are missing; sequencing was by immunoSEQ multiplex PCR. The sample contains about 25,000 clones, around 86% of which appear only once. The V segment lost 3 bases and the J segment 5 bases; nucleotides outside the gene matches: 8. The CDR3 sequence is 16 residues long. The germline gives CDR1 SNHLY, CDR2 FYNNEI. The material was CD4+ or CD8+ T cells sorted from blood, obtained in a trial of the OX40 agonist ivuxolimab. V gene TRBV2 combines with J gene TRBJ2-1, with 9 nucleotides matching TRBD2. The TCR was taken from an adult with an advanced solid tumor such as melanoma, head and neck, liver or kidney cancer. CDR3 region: CASSDEGLAGHNEQFF. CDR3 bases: TGTGCCAGCAGTGACGAGGGACTAGCTGGCCACAATGAGCAGTTCTTC.